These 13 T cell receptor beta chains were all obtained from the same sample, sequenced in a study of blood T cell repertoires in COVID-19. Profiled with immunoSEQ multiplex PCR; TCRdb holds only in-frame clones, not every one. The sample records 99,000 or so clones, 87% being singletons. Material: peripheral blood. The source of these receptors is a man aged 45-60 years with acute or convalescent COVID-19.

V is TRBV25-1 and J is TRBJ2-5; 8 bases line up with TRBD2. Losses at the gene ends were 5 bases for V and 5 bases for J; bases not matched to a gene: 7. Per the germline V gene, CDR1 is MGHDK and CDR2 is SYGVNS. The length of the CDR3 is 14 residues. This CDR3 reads CASSLSGRGETQYF. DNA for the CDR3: TGTGCCAGCAGTTTAAGCGGGAGAGGGGAGACCCAGTACTTC.

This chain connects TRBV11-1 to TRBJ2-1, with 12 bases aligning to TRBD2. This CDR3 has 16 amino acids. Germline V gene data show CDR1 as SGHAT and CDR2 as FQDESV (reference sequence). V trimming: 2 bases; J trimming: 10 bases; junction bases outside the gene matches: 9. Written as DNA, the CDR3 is TGTGCCAGCAGCTTACTCCCCCTAGCGGGAGGGCAAGAGCAGTTCTTC. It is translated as CASSLLPLAGGQEQFF.

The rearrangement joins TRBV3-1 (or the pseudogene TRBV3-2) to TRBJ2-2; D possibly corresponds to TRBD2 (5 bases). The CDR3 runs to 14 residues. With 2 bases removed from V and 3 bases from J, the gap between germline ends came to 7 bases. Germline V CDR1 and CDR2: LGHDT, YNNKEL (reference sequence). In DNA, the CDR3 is TGTGCCAGCAGCCAAAGCGGCTACACCGGGGAGCTGTTTTTT. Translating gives CASSQSGYTGELFF.

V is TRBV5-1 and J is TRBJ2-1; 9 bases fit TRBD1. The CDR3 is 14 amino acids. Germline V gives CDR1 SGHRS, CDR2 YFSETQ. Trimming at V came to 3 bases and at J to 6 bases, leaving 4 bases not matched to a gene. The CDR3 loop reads CASSSGQGPNEQFF. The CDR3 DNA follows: TGCGCCAGCAGCTCGGGACAGGGCCCCAATGAGCAGTTCTTC.

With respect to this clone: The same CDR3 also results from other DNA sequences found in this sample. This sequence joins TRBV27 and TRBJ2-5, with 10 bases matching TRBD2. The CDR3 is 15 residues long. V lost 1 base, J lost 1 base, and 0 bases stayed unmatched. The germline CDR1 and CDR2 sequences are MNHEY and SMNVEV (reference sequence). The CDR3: CASSLLAGGQETQYF. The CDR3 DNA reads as TGTGCCAGCAGTTTATTAGCGGGGGGCCAAGAGACCCAGTACTTC.

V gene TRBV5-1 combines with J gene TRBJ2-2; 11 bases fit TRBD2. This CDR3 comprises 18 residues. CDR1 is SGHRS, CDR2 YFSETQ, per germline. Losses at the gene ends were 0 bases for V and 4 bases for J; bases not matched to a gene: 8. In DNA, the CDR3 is TGCGCCAGCAGCTTGGTGATTAGCGGGAGGGCCGGCACCGGGGAGCTGTTTTTT. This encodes CASSLVISGRAGTGELFF. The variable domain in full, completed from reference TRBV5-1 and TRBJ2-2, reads KAGVTQTPRYLIKTRGQQVTLSCSPISGHRSVSWYQQTPGQGLQFLFEYFSETQRNKGNFPGRFSGRQFSNSRSEMNVSTLELGDSALYLCASSLVISGRAGTGELFFGEGSRLTVL.

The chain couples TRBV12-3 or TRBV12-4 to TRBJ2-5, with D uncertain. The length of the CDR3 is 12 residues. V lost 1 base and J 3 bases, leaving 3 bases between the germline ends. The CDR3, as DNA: TGTGCCAGCAGTTTAGTTAAAGAGACCCAGTACTTC. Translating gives CASSLVKETQYF.

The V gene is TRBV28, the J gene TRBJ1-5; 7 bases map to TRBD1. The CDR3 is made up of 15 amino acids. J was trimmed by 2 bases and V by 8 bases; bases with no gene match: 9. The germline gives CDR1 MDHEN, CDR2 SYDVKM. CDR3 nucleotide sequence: TGTGCCAGCGGATCACCTACAGGGGGCAATCAGCCCCAGCATTTT. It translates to CASGSPTGGNQPQHF.

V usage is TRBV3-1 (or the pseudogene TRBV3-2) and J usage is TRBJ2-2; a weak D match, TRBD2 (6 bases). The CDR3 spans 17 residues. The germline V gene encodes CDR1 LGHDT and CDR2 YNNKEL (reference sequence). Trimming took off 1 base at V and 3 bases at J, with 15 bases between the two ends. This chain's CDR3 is CASSQGLGREDTGELFF. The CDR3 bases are TGTGCCAGCAGCCAAGGTTTAGGCAGGGAGGACACCGGGGAGCTGTTTTTT.

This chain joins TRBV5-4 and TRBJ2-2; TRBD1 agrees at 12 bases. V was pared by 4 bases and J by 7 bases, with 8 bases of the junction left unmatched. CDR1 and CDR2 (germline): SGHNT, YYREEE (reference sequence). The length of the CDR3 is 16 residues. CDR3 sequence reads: CASSPGQGAIDGELFF. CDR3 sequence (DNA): TGTGCCAGCAGCCCGGGACAGGGGGCGATTGACGGGGAGCTGTTTTTT. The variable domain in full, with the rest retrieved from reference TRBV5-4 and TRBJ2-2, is ETGVTQSPTHLIKTRGQQVTLRCSSQSGHNTVSWYQQALGQGPQFIFQYYREEENGRGNFPPRFSGLQFPNYSSELNVNALELDDSALYLCASSPGQGAIDGELFFGEGSRLTVL.

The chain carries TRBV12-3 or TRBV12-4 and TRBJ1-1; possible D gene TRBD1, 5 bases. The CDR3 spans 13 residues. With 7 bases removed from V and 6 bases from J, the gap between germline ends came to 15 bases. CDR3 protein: CASTIQGVAEAFF. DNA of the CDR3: TGTGCCAGCACTATTCAGGGCGTCGCTGAAGCTTTCTTT.

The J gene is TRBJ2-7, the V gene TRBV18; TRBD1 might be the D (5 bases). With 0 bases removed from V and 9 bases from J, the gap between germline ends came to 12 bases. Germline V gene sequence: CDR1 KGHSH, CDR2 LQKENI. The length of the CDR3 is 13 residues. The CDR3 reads CASSPPTVLVQYF. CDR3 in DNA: TGTGCCAGCTCACCACCGACAGTCTTAGTGCAGTACTTC.

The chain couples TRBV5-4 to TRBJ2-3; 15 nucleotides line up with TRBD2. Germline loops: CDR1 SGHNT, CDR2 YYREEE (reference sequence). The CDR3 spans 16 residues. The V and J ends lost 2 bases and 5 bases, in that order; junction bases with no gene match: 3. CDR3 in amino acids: CASSFGLAGGKDTQYF. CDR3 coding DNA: TGTGCCAGCAGCTTCGGACTAGCGGGAGGGAAAGATACGCAGTATTTT. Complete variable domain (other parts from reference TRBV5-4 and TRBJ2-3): ETGVTQSPTHLIKTRGQQVTLRCSSQSGHNTVSWYQQALGQGPQFIFQYYREEENGRGNFPPRFSGLQFPNYSSELNVNALELDDSALYLCASSFGLAGGKDTQYFGPGTRLTVL.